The clone carrying this TCR beta chain was counted only a few times. The antigen is unknown. Germline trimming cut 0 bases from V and 4 bases from J; bases unmatched to any gene: 7. CDR3 length equals 16 residues. CDR1 is LNHNV and CDR2 is YYDKDF in the germline V gene (reference sequence). 60 Vbeta and 13 Jbeta primers were used in PCR. Profiling relied on immunoSEQ multiplex PCR, and the TCRdb table lists in-frame clones only, not all of them. Of about 130,000 clones in the sample, approximately 80% are singletons; the top ten hold approximately 3.9%. The source of the sample is a study of cytomegalovirus exposure and HLA in healthy donors. General study points: TCR sequences were mostly rare, though some public TCRs occurred in many donors. HLA restriction was apparent for most CMV-associated TCR beta chains in a later analysis.

This sequence originates from a middle-aged man in good health and CMV-seronegative. The V call is TRBV15, the J call TRBJ1-2; TRBD1 agrees at 8 bases. Material: PBMCs. The CDR3 spells CATSRDGGQVAYGYTF. In DNA form, the CDR3 reads TGTGCCACCAGCAGAGACGGGGGACAGGTCGCCTATGGCTACACCTTC.